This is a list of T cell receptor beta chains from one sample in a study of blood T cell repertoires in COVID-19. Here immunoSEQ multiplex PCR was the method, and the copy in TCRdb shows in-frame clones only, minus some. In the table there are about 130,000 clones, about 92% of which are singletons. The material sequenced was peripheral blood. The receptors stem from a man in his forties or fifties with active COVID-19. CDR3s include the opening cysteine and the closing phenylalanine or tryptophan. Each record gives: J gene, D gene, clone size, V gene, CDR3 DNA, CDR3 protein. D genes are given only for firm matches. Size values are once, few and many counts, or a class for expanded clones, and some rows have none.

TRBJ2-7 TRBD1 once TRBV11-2 TGTGCCAGCAGCGCTCTGGGACAGGGACGACAATTCTACGAGCAGTACTTC CASSALGQGRQFYEQYF
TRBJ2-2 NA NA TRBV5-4 TGTGCCAGCAGCTTAGGAGGGACCGCCGACACCGGGGAGCTGTTTTTT CASSLGGTADTGELFF
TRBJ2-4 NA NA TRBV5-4 TGTGCCAGCAGCTTGGGACCGGGAACGGGAGAGGGAAACATTCAGTACTTC CASSLGPGTGEGNIQYF
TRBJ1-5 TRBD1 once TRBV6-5 TGTGCCAGCAGGCCCGGGACAGGTAATCAGCCCCAGCATTTT CASRPGTGNQPQHF
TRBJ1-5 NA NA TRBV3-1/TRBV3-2 TGTGCCAGCAGCCGCGGGGACAATCAGCCCCAGCATTTT CASSRGDNQPQHF
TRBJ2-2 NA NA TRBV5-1 TGCGCCAGCAGCTTGCCAGCGGCCACCGGGGAGCTGTTTTTT CASSLPAATGELFF
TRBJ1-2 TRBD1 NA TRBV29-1 TGCAGCGTTGTGGAGACAGGGGCGGGTGGCTACACCTTC CSVVETGAGGYTF
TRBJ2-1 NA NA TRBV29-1 TGCAGCGTTGTGGCGGGCGCCAGCCAACGCTACAATGAGCAGTTCTTC CSVVAGASQRYNEQFF
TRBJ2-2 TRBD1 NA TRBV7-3 TGTGCCAGCAGCCCGGGACAGTCCGGGGAGCTGTTTTTT CASSPGQSGELFF
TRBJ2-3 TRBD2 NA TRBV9 TGTGCCAGCAGCAGTAGCGGGGGGGGCGCAGATACGCAGTATTTT CASSSSGGGADTQYF
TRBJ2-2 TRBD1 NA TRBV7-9 TGTGCCAGCAGTAGCCGGACAGGGGGTACCGGGGAGCTGTTTTTT CASSSRTGGTGELFF
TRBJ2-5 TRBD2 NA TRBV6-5 TGTGCCAGCAGTTCCCTGACTAGCGGGTCCCAAGAGACCCAGTACTTC CASSSLTSGSQETQYF
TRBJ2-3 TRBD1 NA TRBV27 TGTGCCAGCAGTTTGAGGACAGGGGCGGTAGATACGCAGTATTTT CASSLRTGAVDTQYF
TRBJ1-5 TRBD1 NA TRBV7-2 TGTGCCAGCAGCTTAGATAGGGGGCCGGGTCAGCCCCAGCATTTT CASSLDRGPGQPQHF
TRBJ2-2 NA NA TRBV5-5 TGTGCCAGCAGCTTCGGGAATTCGAACACCGGGGAGCTGTTTTTT CASSFGNSNTGELFF
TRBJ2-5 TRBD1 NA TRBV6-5 TGTGCCAGCAGGGCAGGGGGCGAAGAGACCCAGTACTTC CASRAGGEETQYF